This T cell receptor beta chain was captured by sequencing in a study of blood T cell repertoires in COVID-19. Looking at the study overall: The samples span acute and convalescent COVID-19 from the United States, Italy and Spain.

The germline CDR1 and CDR2 sequences are MNHNS and SASEGT. Trimming took 0 bases from V and 4 from J, leaving 12 bases between them. The CDR3 totals 15 residues. Original data processing: Amplification of reference gene primers was used by the study to estimate nucleated cell counts. The method was immunoSEQ multiplex PCR; TCRdb's version includes in-frame clones alone and lacks a portion of them. The V and J calls and clone size come from that table; D and trimming were worked out from the DNA. The sample records about 40,000 clones, around nine tenths being singletons. The clonotype was recovered from a woman in her sixties or seventies with acute or convalescent COVID-19. J is TRBJ1-2 and V is TRBV6-1, with TRBD1 as a possible D gene (5 bases). Sequencing was performed on peripheral blood. The CDR3 spells CASSEARTPSYGYTF. In DNA, the CDR3 is TGTGCCAGCAGTGAAGCTAGGACACCGAGCTATGGCTACACCTTC.